Below are 32 T cell receptor beta chains sequenced from a single sample in a study of T-cell memory formation after mild COVID-19. TCRdb fed the 5' RACE reads into MiXCR, producing one record per CDR3 protein. The table records around 400,000 distinct CDR3 sequences, 20% to 25% of them present only once. The sample consisted of PBMCs or a T cell subset sorted from them (not recorded which). Every receptor here comes from an adult woman who had mild COVID-19 (a few samples of this study predate the infection). Cell type and time point are not known.

The chain employs TRBV28 and TRBJ1-1; no firm D call. Germline CDR1 and CDR2: MDHEN and SYDVKM. Between the trimmed V and J ends, which lost 6 bases and 0 bases, there was a span of 14 bases. CDR3 size: 15 residues. The CDR3 region has the DNA TGTGCCAGCAGAACCTCAGCGGTAATGAACACTGAAGCTTTCTTT. Translation: CASRTSAVMNTEAFF.

The chain employs TRBV6-1 and TRBJ2-2; D remains unclear. Germline V gene data show CDR1 as MNHNS and CDR2 as SASEGT. The germline V and J ends were trimmed by 3 bases and 2 bases, with 7 bases remaining between them. The CDR3 spans 14 residues. CDR3 in amino acids: CASSEPINTGELFF. CDR3 sequence (DNA): TGTGCCAGCAGTGAGCCTATAAACACCGGGGAGCTGTTTTTT.

The genes are TRBV4-2 and TRBJ2-1; 8 nucleotides align to TRBD1. The ends lost 5 bases at V and 3 bases at J; junction bases unmatched: 6. The CDR3 covers 15 residues. Germline CDR1 and CDR2: LGHNA and YNFKEQ. CDR3 amino acids: CASSKGDRNYNEQFF. The CDR3 DNA is TGTGCCAGCAGCAAAGGGGACAGGAACTACAATGAGCAGTTCTTC.

This clonotype has ten or more counts. The chain uses TRBV11-2 and TRBJ2-1; weak D call: TRBD2 (6 bases). V was cut by 2 bases and J by 4 bases, with 27 bases left in between. The germline V gene encodes CDR1 SGHAT and CDR2 FQNNGV. This CDR3 contains 20 residues. CDR3 nucleotide sequence: TGTGCCAGCAGCTTACAGGCGGGGCAGAGACGATCATTCTTGTACAATGAGCAGTTCTTC. Its protein is CASSLQAGQRRSFLYNEQFF.

This sequence joins TRBV5-1 and TRBJ2-1, with TRBD1 identical over 7 bases. Germline CDR1 is SGHRS and CDR2 is YFSETQ. There are 14 residues in the CDR3. V shed 4 bases, J shed 7 bases, and the junction held 8 bases outside the gene matches. Here the CDR3 reads CASSRGGNSNEQFF. CDR3 in DNA: TGCGCCAGCAGCCGAGGGGGCAATTCGAATGAGCAGTTCTTC.

This clonotype came up a few times. The chain carries TRBV7-3 and TRBJ2-1; no clear D gene. The CDR3 runs to 12 residues. Trimming stripped 5 bases from V and 8 bases from J, with 10 bases between. The germline CDR1 and CDR2 sequences are SGHTA and FQGTGA. The CDR3 loop reads CASSPSRDEQFF. The CDR3 nucleotides read TGTGCCAGCAGCCCCTCCCGGGATGAGCAGTTCTTC.

This rearrangement joins TRBV7-6 to TRBJ1-1, with TRBD1 matching 9 bases. This CDR3 is built from 16 residues. V trimming: 5 bases; J trimming: 1 base; junction bases outside the gene matches: 8. CDR1 is SGHVS, CDR2 FNYEAQ, per germline. This chain's CDR3 is CASSRWTGATNTEAFF. The DNA of the CDR3 is TGTGCCAGCAGCCGATGGACAGGGGCGACGAACACTGAAGCTTTCTTT.

The chain combines TRBV7-9 with TRBJ1-4; D ambiguous. The CDR3 length is 12 residues. Trimming removed 5 bases at V and 7 bases at J, with 8 bases between. CDR1 and CDR2 (germline): SEHNR, FQNEAQ (reference sequence). CDR3 bases: TGTGCCAGCAGCCGCGACACTGAAAAACTGTTTTTT. Translating it yields CASSRDTEKLFF.

This chain links TRBV7-8 with TRBJ1-4; D unclear. The CDR3 contains 15 residues. Trimming cost V 5 bases and J 4 bases, with 14 bases left between them. Germline-derived CDR1 and CDR2 are SGHVS and FQNEAQ. Written as DNA, the CDR3 is TGTGCCAGCAGCCTTGACCGGACCCTTAATGAAAAACTGTTTTTT. It is translated as CASSLDRTLNEKLFF.

The chain couples TRBV20-1 to TRBJ2-5; 8 bases align to TRBD1. Germline-derived CDR1 and CDR2 are DFQATT and SNEGSKA (reference sequence). This CDR3 has 12 amino acids. V gave up 6 bases and J gave up 4 bases; unmatched junction bases: 4. In nucleotides, the CDR3 is TGCAGTGCCGGGGACAGGAGAGAGACCCAGTACTTC. Translated: CSAGDRRETQYF.

The J gene is TRBJ1-5, the V gene TRBV12-3 or TRBV12-4; D is unclear. This CDR3 has 14 residues. V was shortened by 5 bases and J by 2 bases, with 10 bases between the two germline ends. The CDR3 spells CASSLNVGNQPQHF. The CDR3 coding sequence is TGTGCCAGCAGTCTGAATGTGGGCAATCAGCCCCAGCATTTT.

This clonotype was counted only a few times. This CDR3 reads CASSLQRLNTEAFF. DNA for the CDR3: TGTGCCAGCAGCTTACAACGGCTGAACACTGAAGCTTTCTTT. V is TRBV7-9 and J is TRBJ1-1; D gene ambiguous. The CDR3 is 14 amino acids. Germline CDR1 is SEHNR and CDR2 is FQNEAQ (reference sequence). The V and J ends lost 2 bases and 0 bases respectively, with 7 bases between them.

The chain carries TRBV3-1 and TRBJ2-7, with 8 positions matching TRBD2. CDR1 is LGHDT and CDR2 is YNNKEL in the germline V gene (reference sequence). CDR3 length equals 15 residues. Trimming at V came to 4 bases and at J to 2 bases, leaving 7 bases not matched to a gene. In DNA, the CDR3 is TGTGCCAGCAGCCCGGTCGCGGGGGGAGCCTACGAGCAGTACTTC. It yields the protein CASSPVAGGAYEQYF.

V gene TRBV5-6 combines with J gene TRBJ2-7; a possible D gene is TRBD1 (5 bases). V was cut by 0 bases and J by 4 bases, with 11 bases left in between. Germline-derived CDR1 and CDR2 are SGHDT and YYEEEE. The CDR3 extends over 14 amino acids. The CDR3 DNA reads TGTGCCAGCAGCTTGGGCCGCAGGGTGTACGAGCAGTACTTC. Amino acid sequence: CASSLGRRVYEQYF.

This clonotype was found a few times. This sequence joins TRBV7-2 and TRBJ2-3; D may be TRBD2 (6 bases). The V end lost 5 bases, the J end lost 2 bases, and 20 bases lay between the germline ends. Germline V CDR1 and CDR2: SGHTA, FQGNSA. The CDR3 has 17 amino acids. DNA of the CDR3: TGTGCCAGCAGCACGCTAGCGCCGGGAATCCCCACAGATACGCAGTATTTT. Translation gives CASSTLAPGIPTDTQYF.

This clonotype was picked up a small number of times. The V and J genes are TRBV4-1 and TRBJ2-3; the D gene is possibly TRBD2 (6 bases). V was trimmed by 4 bases and J by 4 bases, leaving 15 bases between them. CDR3 length: 15 residues. Germline values: CDR1 MGHRA, CDR2 YSYEKL. The CDR3 DNA reads as TGCGCCAGCAGCCTCCGCAATAGCGGATCAGATACGCAGTATTTT. Translation: CASSLRNSGSDTQYF.

This clonotype showed up just once. The V call is TRBV27, the J call TRBJ2-7; 10 positions agree with TRBD2. V gave up 6 bases and J gave up 1 base; unmatched junction bases: 9. The CDR3 is made up of 16 amino acids. Germline assignment: CDR1 MNHEY and CDR2 SMNVEV (reference sequence). The chain's CDR3 is CASSRTAGGWSYEQYF. In DNA form, the CDR3 reads TGTGCCAGCAGCCGAACAGCGGGAGGGTGGTCCTACGAGCAGTACTTC.

In this sample, this clonotype turned up many times. The CDR3 DNA follows: TGTGCCAGCAGTTGGACAGGGGGCACTGAAGCTTTCTTT. It encodes CASSWTGGTEAFF. The V gene is TRBV12-3 or TRBV12-4, the J gene TRBJ1-1, with 10 bases aligning to TRBD1. V lost 4 bases and J lost 4; bases outside the gene matches: 0. The CDR3 covers 13 residues.

The chain carries TRBV5-6 and TRBJ2-3; 7 nucleotides align to TRBD1. Trimming at V came to 4 bases and at J to 9 bases, leaving 8 bases not matched to a gene. This CDR3 is built from 13 residues. Germline-derived CDR1 and CDR2 are SGHDT and YYEEEE. Here the CDR3 reads CASSAPTGFTQYF. Here the CDR3 DNA reads TGTGCCAGCAGCGCCCCGACAGGGTTCACGCAGTATTTT.

In this sample, this clonotype turned up a few times. The chain is built from TRBV7-2 and TRBJ1-4; 8 bases match TRBD1. The length of the CDR3 is 16 residues. The J segment lost 6 bases and the V segment lost 5 bases, leaving 11 bases of the junction unmatched. Germline V gives CDR1 SGHTA, CDR2 FQGNSA. The CDR3 DNA follows: TGTGCCAGCAGCCCACAACATACAGGGGGGTATGAAAAACTGTTTTTT. Protein: CASSPQHTGGYEKLFF.

This clonotype was observed a few times. This sequence joins TRBV20-1 and TRBJ1-2; D gene unclear. This CDR3 spans 13 amino acids. CDR1 DFQATT and CDR2 SNEGSKA come from the germline V gene (reference sequence). Trimming pared 3 bases from V and 0 bases from J, leaving 8 bases between. The CDR3 here is CSARTRTNYGYTF. The CDR3 DNA reads TGCAGTGCTAGGACCAGGACTAACTATGGCTACACCTTC.

This clonotype was counted between two and nine times. The chain recombines TRBV7-9 with TRBJ2-7; D uncertain. V dropped 5 bases and J dropped 2 bases, with 10 bases sitting between them. There are 13 residues in the CDR3. Germline values: CDR1 SEHNR, CDR2 FQNEAQ (reference sequence). CDR3 DNA: TGTGCCAGCAGCCTAGTGGCTACCTACGAGCAGTACTTC. This translates into CASSLVATYEQYF. Based on the CDR3 plus reference TRBV7-9 and TRBJ2-7, the full variable domain is DTGVSQNPRHKITKRGQNVTFRCDPISEHNRLYWYRQTLGQGPEFLTYFQNEAQLEKSRLLSDRFSAERPKGSFSTLEIQRTEQGDSAMYLCASSLVATYEQYFGPGTRLTVT.

The chain uses TRBV5-1 and TRBJ1-1; D is perhaps TRBD1 (5 bases). V gave up 0 bases and J gave up 4 bases, with 13 bases separating them. This CDR3 comprises 15 residues. The germline CDR1 and CDR2 sequences are SGHRS and YFSETQ. CDR3 region: CASSLVGGGSTEAFF. For the CDR3, the DNA is TGCGCCAGCAGCTTGGTGGGGGGTGGAAGCACTGAAGCTTTCTTT.

This clonotype was detected only once. V is TRBV3-1 and J is TRBJ2-3; TRBD2 aligns across 7 bases. The CDR3 length is 16 residues. With 4 bases clipped from V and 0 bases from J, the junction kept 7 bases outside the gene matches. Germline V gene lookup returns CDR1 LGHDT and CDR2 YNNKEL (reference sequence). DNA for the CDR3: TGTGCCAGCAGCCTCCGGGGGGTCGCTAGCACAGATACGCAGTATTTT. Translation gives CASSLRGVASTDTQYF.

A few counts support this clonotype. V is TRBV5-1 and J is TRBJ2-3; 10 bases fit TRBD2. J was trimmed by 0 bases and V by 4 bases; bases with no gene match: 11. The germline gives CDR1 SGHRS, CDR2 YFSETQ. The CDR3 has 18 amino acids. The CDR3 sequence is CASSGGLAAYSSTDTQYF. The CDR3 nucleotides read TGCGCCAGCAGCGGTGGACTAGCGGCGTATTCTAGCACAGATACGCAGTATTTT.

For the CDR3, the DNA is TGTGCCAGCAGGGCCCCGGCCGGGGAGCTGTTTTTT. Residues: CASRAPAGELFF. This sequence joins TRBV6-1 and TRBJ2-2; no definite D call. Per germline, CDR1 MNHNS and CDR2 SASEGT. V was pared by 6 bases and J by 6 bases, with 8 bases between. The CDR3 runs 12 residues.

V is TRBV18 and J is TRBJ2-1; D is uncertain. In germline, CDR1 is KGHSH, CDR2 LQKENI. The length of the CDR3 is 12 residues. The V gene lost 5 bases and the J gene lost 7 bases, with 9 bases spanning the gap. CDR3 sequence (DNA): TGTGCCAGCTCATTCGAAAGGAATGAGCAGTTCTTC. Translating gives CASSFERNEQFF.

The CDR3 nucleotides are TGTGCCAGTAGTATAGAAGCTACACCCAATCAGCCCCAGCATTTT. This sequence encodes CASSIEATPNQPQHF. The J gene is TRBJ1-5, the V gene TRBV19; no clear D gene. CDR3 length equals 15 residues. CDR1 and CDR2 from the germline V gene are LNHDA and SQIVND (reference sequence). Trimming removed 0 bases from V and 3 bases from J, with 9 bases in between.

The chain links TRBV12-3 or TRBV12-4 to TRBJ1-2; possible D gene TRBD1, 5 bases. The CDR3 totals 14 residues. Between the trimmed V and J ends, which lost 6 bases and 8 bases, there was a span of 19 bases. CDR3: CASSPSWQGEGYTF. The CDR3 nucleotides read TGTGCCAGCAGCCCCAGTTGGCAGGGAGAGGGCTACACCTTC.

This clonotype was found a few times. The genes are TRBV11-2 and TRBJ2-7; 7 bases agree with TRBD1. J lost 2 bases, V lost 5 bases, and 9 bases had no gene match. Germline V gene data show CDR1 as SGHAT and CDR2 as FQNNGV. This CDR3 contains 15 residues. The CDR3 loop reads CASSPGQVAPYEQYF. DNA of the CDR3: TGTGCCAGCAGCCCCGGACAGGTTGCACCCTACGAGCAGTACTTC.

As to this clonotype: An end of the junction differs from the germline gene, which may be a read error. The CDR3 region has the DNA TGTGCTAGCAGCTTAGCTAGTGGTCCCGATCAAGAGACCCAGTACTTC. Amino acids: CASSLASGPDQETQYF. V gene TRBV7-7 combines with J gene TRBJ2-5; D uncertain. Per germline, CDR1 SSHAT and CDR2 FNYEAQ (reference sequence). This CDR3 contains 16 residues. The full variable domain, with the rest looked up from reference TRBV7-7 and TRBJ2-5, is GAGVSQSPRYKVTKRGQDVTLRCDPISSHATLYWYQQALGQGPEFLTYFNYEAQPDKSGLPSDRFSAERPEGSISTLTIQRTEQRDSAMYRCASSLASGPDQETQYFGPGTRLLVL.

The chain joins TRBV13 to TRBJ2-7; 14 bases are shared with TRBD2. The CDR3 loop spans 16 amino acids. Germline V lookup: CDR1 PRHDT, CDR2 FYEKMQ (reference sequence). Losses at the gene ends were 3 bases for V and 0 bases for J; bases not matched to a gene: 1. Here the CDR3 DNA reads TGTGCCAGCAGCTTGGGACTAGCGGGAGTCTCCTACGAGCAGTACTTC. This sequence encodes CASSLGLAGVSYEQYF.